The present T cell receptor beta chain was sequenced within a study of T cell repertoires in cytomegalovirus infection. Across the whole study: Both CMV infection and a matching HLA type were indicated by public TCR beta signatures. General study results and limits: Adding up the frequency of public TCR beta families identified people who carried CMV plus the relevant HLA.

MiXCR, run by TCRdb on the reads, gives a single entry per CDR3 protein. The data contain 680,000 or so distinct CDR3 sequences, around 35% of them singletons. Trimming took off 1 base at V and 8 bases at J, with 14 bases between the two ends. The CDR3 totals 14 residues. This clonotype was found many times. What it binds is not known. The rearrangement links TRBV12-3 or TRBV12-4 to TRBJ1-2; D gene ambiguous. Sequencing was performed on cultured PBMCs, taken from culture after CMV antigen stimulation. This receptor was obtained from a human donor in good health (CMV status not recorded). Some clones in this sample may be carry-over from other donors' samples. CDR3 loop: CASSLGTGWTGYTF. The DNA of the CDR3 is TGTGCCAGCAGTTTAGGGACGGGGTGGACGGGCTACACCTTC.